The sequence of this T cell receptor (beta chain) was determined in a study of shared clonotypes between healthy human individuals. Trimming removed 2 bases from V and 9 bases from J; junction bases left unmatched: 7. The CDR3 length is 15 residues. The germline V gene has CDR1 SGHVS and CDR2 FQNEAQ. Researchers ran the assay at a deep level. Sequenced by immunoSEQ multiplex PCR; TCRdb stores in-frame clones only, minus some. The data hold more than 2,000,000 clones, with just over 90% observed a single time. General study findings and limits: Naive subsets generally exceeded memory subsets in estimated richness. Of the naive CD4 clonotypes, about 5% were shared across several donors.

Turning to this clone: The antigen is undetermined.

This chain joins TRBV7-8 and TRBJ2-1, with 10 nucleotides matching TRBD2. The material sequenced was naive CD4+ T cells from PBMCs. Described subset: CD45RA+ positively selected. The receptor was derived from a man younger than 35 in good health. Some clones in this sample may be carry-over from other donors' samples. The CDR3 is CASSLRGLALSEQFF. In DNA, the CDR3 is TGTGCCAGCAGCTTAAGGGGACTAGCGCTGAGTGAGCAGTTCTTC.